These 29 T cell receptor beta chains came from one sample sequenced in a study of spatial heterogeneity in lung cancer (dated by TCRdb to the late 2010s). On the study overall, not on this receptor specifically: A correlation was observed between the number of expanded intratumoral alpha and beta TCRs and the tumor nonsynonymous mutation count.

According to the study, the label for this sample's time point signals: sample taken at primary tumor resection. Their antigens remain unidentified. Libraries came from 5' RACE. Sequencing used a NextSeq 500. TCRdb reran the public reads through fastp at Q25 and MiXCR, keeping productive beta chains. Rows merge per CDR3 protein into single entries with the most common DNA and genes. Counted in this sample were 15,000 to 20,000 distinct CDR3 sequences; 8.5% to 10% of them appeared once. The ten most abundant clones make up less than 25% of the sample. The source was lung tumor tissue, collected at surgery. The receptor set was obtained from a female donor with early-stage non-small cell lung cancer.

Concerning this clonotype itself: As an off-target read in a library built for alpha chains, this beta chain has a frequency of little significance. This chain links TRBV10-3 with TRBJ2-7; 8 nucleotides line up with TRBD1. This CDR3 spans 15 amino acids. The V and J ends lost 1 base and 4 bases, in that order; junction bases with no gene match: 6. Germline loops: CDR1 ENHRY, CDR2 SYGVKD. The CDR3 loop reads CAISEYRTGQYEQYF. The CDR3 DNA is TGTGCCATCAGTGAGTATAGGACAGGGCAGTACGAGCAGTACTTC.

Regarding this clonotype: Since the library was made to target alpha chains, this beta chain is a stray read and its abundance is not meaningful. The chain recombines TRBV7-9 with TRBJ1-2; tentative D call: TRBD1 (5 bases). The V and J ends lost 4 bases and 4 bases respectively, with 13 bases between them. Looked up from germline, CDR1 is SEHNR and CDR2 is FQNEAQ (reference sequence). CDR3 size: 14 residues. The CDR3 DNA reads as TGTGCCAGCAGCTCGGAGGGGTTCGGCTATGGCTACACCTTC. It is translated as CASSSEGFGYGYTF.

This clonotype was observed many times. For a library built for alpha chains, this beta chain is a stray read; little rests on its size. The rearrangement links TRBV6-1 to TRBJ2-5; 8 nucleotides align to TRBD2. The V segment lost 11 bases and the J segment 5 bases; nucleotides outside the gene matches: 7. CDR1 and CDR2 from the germline V gene are MNHNS and SASEGT. The length of the CDR3 is 12 residues. CDR3 in DNA: TGTGCCTGCGGGGGGCAAATCGAGACCCAGTACTTC. Residues: CACGGQIETQYF.

This clonotype was picked up many times. This beta chain is an off-target read within a library intended for alpha chains, so its frequency means little. The chain has TRBV6-6 and TRBJ2-1; a weak D match, TRBD1 (6 bases). V lost 2 bases and J lost 10, with 6 bases in between. The CDR3 extends over 11 amino acids. Germline values: CDR1 MNHNY, CDR2 SVGAGI (reference sequence). CDR3 nucleotide sequence: TGTGCCAGCAGTTACGACAGGGAGCAGTTCTTC. This codes for CASSYDREQFF.

Comment on this clonotype: Found in a library prepared for alpha chains, this beta chain is an off-target read, and its abundance has little meaning. This chain connects TRBV7-2 to TRBJ1-2; the D is unclear. Per the germline V gene, CDR1 is SGHTA and CDR2 is FQGNSA. V was shortened by 1 base and J by 4 bases, with 4 bases between the two germline ends. This CDR3 is 12 amino acids long. The CDR3 spells CASSLDPYGYTF. The CDR3 bases are TGTGCCAGCAGCTTAGACCCCTATGGCTACACCTTC.

Of note for this clonotype: For a library built for alpha chains, this beta chain is a stray read; little rests on its size. V gene TRBV5-1 combines with J gene TRBJ2-5; 9 nucleotides line up with TRBD1. The CDR3 has 15 amino acids. Looked up from germline, CDR1 is SGHRS and CDR2 is YFSETQ. The V segment lost 3 bases and the J segment 2 bases; nucleotides outside the gene matches: 5. CDR3 loop: CASSSRTGAQETQYF. Here the CDR3 DNA reads TGCGCCAGCAGCTCCCGGACAGGGGCACAAGAGACCCAGTACTTC.

In the case of this clonotype: This beta chain is an unintended read in a library built for alpha chains; its size means little. The chain recombines TRBV5-1 with TRBJ2-5; D unresolved. The CDR3 consists of 14 residues. V lost 4 bases and J 4 bases, leaving 14 bases between the germline ends. The germline V gene has CDR1 SGHRS and CDR2 YFSETQ. CDR3 amino acids: CASSPTDAVETQYF. CDR3 nucleotides: TGCGCCAGCAGCCCCACTGACGCGGTAGAGACCCAGTACTTC.

Notes on this clonotype: As an off-target read in a library built for alpha chains, this beta chain has a frequency of little significance. The rearrangement uses TRBV12-3 or TRBV12-4 and TRBJ1-2; 8 positions match TRBD1. The V segment lost 5 bases and the J segment 4 bases; nucleotides outside the gene matches: 9. CDR3 length: 15 residues. The CDR3 reads CASSIGDRMSYGYTF. The DNA of the CDR3 is TGTGCCAGCAGTATAGGGGACAGGATGAGCTATGGCTACACCTTC.

On this clonotype itself: A library prepared for alpha chains yielded this beta chain as an off-target read; its size is of little meaning. The genes are TRBV20-1 and TRBJ2-1, with 9 bases lining up with TRBD2. From germline, CDR1 is DFQATT and CDR2 SNEGSKA (reference sequence). V lost 3 bases, J lost 8 bases, and 8 bases stayed unmatched. CDR3 length equals 14 residues. CDR3 nucleotides: TGCAGTGCTAGGAGGCGGGGGGGCCCCTATGAGCAGTTCTTC. Translation gives CSARRRGGPYEQFF.

At least ten counts were recorded for this clonotype. This beta chain represents an off-target read in a library built for alpha chains; its size is of limited meaning. The chain joins TRBV20-1 to TRBJ2-3; D remains ambiguous. The CDR3 runs to 14 residues. The V end lost 0 bases, the J end lost 3 bases, and 10 bases lay between the germline ends. The V gene's germline CDR1 is DFQATT and CDR2 SNEGSKA (reference sequence). The CDR3 here is CSARDYARTDTQYF. As DNA, the CDR3 is TGCAGTGCTAGAGATTACGCCCGGACAGATACGCAGTATTTT.

Remarks on this clonotype: This beta chain is an off-target read within a library intended for alpha chains, so its frequency means little. This chain uses TRBV6-1 with TRBJ1-5; 8 positions agree with TRBD1. CDR3 size: 14 residues. Germline values: CDR1 MNHNS, CDR2 SASEGT. Trimming removed 9 bases from V and 0 bases from J; junction bases left unmatched: 4. DNA for the CDR3: TGTGCCAGTTCGGACAGGGCTAGCAATCAGCCCCAGCATTTT. Protein: CASSDRASNQPQHF.

This clonotype came up many times. This beta chain was picked up by a library intended for alpha chains and is off target, so its count carries little meaning. The chain recombines TRBV12-3 or TRBV12-4 with TRBJ1-3, with TRBD1 matching over 7 bases. V was pared by 1 base and J by 4 bases, with 4 bases of the junction left unmatched. CDR3 length equals 15 residues. DNA of the CDR3: TGTGCCAGCAGTTTAGGTGGGACAGTGGGAAACACCATATATTTT. Amino acids: CASSLGGTVGNTIYF.

This clonotype has more than one count but fewer than ten. Little can be read into the size of this beta chain, an off-target read in a library designed for alpha chains. This chain joins TRBV3-1 and TRBJ1-2, with a tentative D call TRBD1 (6 bases). V was cut by 8 bases and J by 3 bases, with 16 bases left in between. The germline gives CDR1 LGHDT, CDR2 YNNKEL (reference sequence). The length of the CDR3 is 14 residues. CDR3 region: CASQGRGQDYGYTF. The CDR3 DNA reads TGTGCCAGCCAAGGGCGGGGGCAGGACTATGGCTACACCTTC.

On this clonotype: This beta chain is off target for a library built for alpha chains, so its abundance means little. The chain employs TRBV5-4 and TRBJ2-3; possibly TRBD2 for D (7 bases). V was clipped by 4 bases and J by 1 base, with 16 bases between them. Germline loops: CDR1 SGHNT, CDR2 YYREEE (reference sequence). CDR3 length: 16 residues. CDR3 bases: TGTGCCAGCAGCACCACCTTAGGGGGGGGCACAGATACGCAGTATTTT. This sequence encodes CASSTTLGGGTDTQYF. Drawing the rest from reference TRBV5-4 and TRBJ2-3, the complete variable domain is ETGVTQSPTHLIKTRGQQVTLRCSSQSGHNTVSWYQQALGQGPQFIFQYYREEENGRGNFPPRFSGLQFPNYSSELNVNALELDDSALYLCASSTTLGGGTDTQYFGPGTRLTVL.

This clonotype was observed a handful of times. The library was built for alpha chains, so this beta chain is an off-target read and its size means little. This chain uses TRBV12-3 or TRBV12-4 with TRBJ1-5, with D tentatively TRBD1 (6 bases). The length of the CDR3 is 15 residues. V gave up 5 bases and J gave up 7 bases, with 18 bases separating them. The CDR3 reads CASSKQGSRGQPQHF. CDR3 sequence (DNA): TGTGCCAGCAGTAAACAGGGCTCTCGAGGGCAGCCCCAGCATTTT.

This clonotype was counted at least ten times. With the library built for alpha chains, this beta chain is off target and its frequency is not meaningful. The V gene is TRBV20-1, the J gene TRBJ1-1, with D unclear. CDR1 and CDR2 from the germline V gene are DFQATT and SNEGSKA (reference sequence). V was shortened by 5 bases and J by 5 bases, with 9 bases between the two germline ends. CDR3 length: 11 amino acids. CDR3 nucleotide sequence: TGCAGTGCTCCGGGAAGAACTGAAGCTTTCTTT. This codes for CSAPGRTEAFF.

As for this clonotype: This beta chain is a stray sequence in a library constructed for alpha chains; its clone size is not meaningful. The chain links TRBV20-1 to TRBJ1-1; TRBD1 matches 9 bases. The CDR3 length is 15 residues. V was pared by 0 bases and J by 4 bases, with 6 bases of the junction left unmatched. The germline V gene has CDR1 DFQATT and CDR2 SNEGSKA (reference sequence). CDR3 DNA sequence: TGCAGTGCTAGAGATCCGGGACAGGGATCCACTGAAGCTTTCTTT. Amino acids: CSARDPGQGSTEAFF.

There are many counts of this clonotype. For a library built for alpha chains, this beta chain is a stray read; little rests on its size. DNA of the CDR3: TGCGCCAGCAGCTCGCTAGGACAAAACACTGAAGCTTTCTTT. Its protein is CASSSLGQNTEAFF. The genes are TRBV5-1 and TRBJ1-1, with D perhaps TRBD1 (5 bases). The CDR3 is made up of 14 amino acids. Germline-derived CDR1 and CDR2 are SGHRS and YFSETQ. V dropped 3 bases and J dropped 2 bases, with 11 bases sitting between them. Drawing the rest from reference TRBV5-1 and TRBJ1-1, the complete variable domain is KAGVTQTPRYLIKTRGQQVTLSCSPISGHRSVSWYQQTPGQGLQFLFEYFSETQRNKGNFPGRFSGRQFSNSRSEMNVSTLELGDSALYLCASSSLGQNTEAFFGQGTRLTVV.

This clonotype has more than one count but fewer than ten. As an off-target read in a library built for alpha chains, this beta chain has a frequency of little significance. The rearrangement joins TRBV5-1 to TRBJ1-1; D may be TRBD1 (6 bases). This CDR3 region has 14 residues. The V gene lost 2 bases and the J gene lost 6 bases, with 14 bases spanning the gap. The germline V gene encodes CDR1 SGHRS and CDR2 YFSETQ. The CDR3 nucleotides are TGCGCCAGCAGCTTATCAGGGGCTGGACCTGAAGCTTTCTTT. This sequence encodes CASSLSGAGPEAFF.

This clonotype was counted at least ten times. This beta chain appears as a stray read in a library generated for alpha chains; its size is not informative. The chain carries TRBV3-1 and TRBJ1-2; weak D call: TRBD1 (6 bases). The V end lost 0 bases, the J end lost 9 bases, and 17 bases lay between the germline ends. The CDR3 runs 15 residues. Germline V gives CDR1 LGHDT, CDR2 YNNKEL (reference sequence). DNA of the CDR3: TGTGCCAGCAGCCAAGATCAGGGGCGCGGAACGAGCTACACCTTC. Residues: CASSQDQGRGTSYTF.

This clonotype is termed medium-sized. This beta chain is off target for a library built for alpha chains, so its abundance means little. The chain couples TRBV7-9 to TRBJ2-1; D ambiguous. The V gene lost 2 bases and the J gene lost 4 bases, with 12 bases spanning the gap. The V gene's germline CDR1 is SEHNR and CDR2 FQNEAQ (reference sequence). The CDR3 runs to 15 residues. This CDR3 reads CASSLSRAMYNEQFF. As DNA, the CDR3 is TGTGCCAGCAGCTTATCAAGGGCAATGTACAATGAGCAGTTCTTC.

This clonotype was detected ten times or more. The library was designed around alpha chains, so this beta chain is a stray read whose abundance carries little weight. The rearrangement joins TRBV2 to TRBJ1-3; unclear D gene. Germline V gene data show CDR1 as SNHLY and CDR2 as FYNNEI. The V end was cut by 2 bases, the J end by 2 bases, with 4 bases between. This CDR3 has 13 amino acids. CDR3 sequence (DNA): TGTGCCAGCAGTGAATATGCTGGAAACACCATATATTTT. Amino acids: CASSEYAGNTIYF.

This clonotype was found many times. In a library made to pick up alpha chains, this beta chain is a stray read with a size that means little. The chain employs TRBV5-4 and TRBJ2-3, with 9 bases that match TRBD2. J was trimmed by 3 bases and V by 2 bases; bases with no gene match: 7. This CDR3 contains 16 residues. Per the germline V gene, CDR1 is SGHNT and CDR2 is YYREEE (reference sequence). CDR3 region: CASSFGGGAGTDTQYF. For the CDR3, the DNA is TGTGCCAGCAGCTTTGGCGGGGGGGCAGGGACAGATACGCAGTATTTT.

This clonotype appeared once. Being off target in a library aimed at alpha chains, this beta chain has a size of little meaning. The chain links TRBV7-2 to TRBJ1-3; D uncertain. The V gene lost 2 bases and the J gene lost 7 bases, with 9 bases spanning the gap. Germline assignment: CDR1 SGHTA and CDR2 FQGNSA. This CDR3 spans 13 amino acids. The CDR3, as DNA: TGTGCCAGCAGCTTATGGAGAGAGAACACCATATATTTT. As protein: CASSLWRENTIYF.

This clonotype is labeled medium-sized. This beta chain turned up in a library designed for alpha chains; as an off-target read, its abundance says little. The genes are TRBV30 and TRBJ1-6, with no clear D. The CDR3 is 13 amino acids. Deletions cut 6 bases from V and 6 bases from J, with 12 bases between. Germline CDR1 reads GTSNPN; CDR2 reads SVGIG (reference sequence). CDR3 DNA sequence: TGTGCCTGCAACAGAAACATTAATTCACCCCTCCACTTT. Translating gives CACNRNINSPLHF.

This clonotype rates as medium-sized (0.01 to 0.1%). This beta chain is an off-target read within a library intended for alpha chains, so its frequency means little. V usage is TRBV12-3 or TRBV12-4 and J usage is TRBJ1-1, with a tentative D call TRBD1 (5 bases). This CDR3 is 13 amino acids long. V shed 5 bases and J shed 8 bases, with 15 bases lying between them. CDR3 amino acids: CASSPRRGEEAFF. CDR3 coding DNA: TGTGCCAGCAGTCCCCGGCGGGGGGAGGAAGCTTTCTTT.

This clonotype was detected ten times or more. Because the CDR3's place on the DNA is in doubt, the DNA is left out and the CDR3 is given as listed by TCRdb. The library was prepared for alpha chains; this beta chain is a stray read, so its frequency means little. This rearrangement joins TRBV28 to TRBJ2-5; the listed D gene, TRBD1, was not tested against the DNA. From germline, CDR1 is MDHEN and CDR2 SYDVKM. The CDR3 region is 15 residues in length, termini included. CDR3 protein: CASSTLWTREETQYF.

This clonotype appeared many times. Because the library targeted alpha chains, this beta chain is an off-target read whose size means little. The rearrangement links TRBV14 to TRBJ1-1, with a tentative D call TRBD1 (6 bases). This CDR3 has 17 residues. The V end was cut by 3 bases, the J end by 4 bases, with 21 bases between. Germline V lookup: CDR1 SGHDN, CDR2 FVKESK. CDR3 nucleotides: TGTGCCAGCAGCCATACACCGGCGGGGGGCGCATGCACTGAAGCTTTCTTT. Translated: CASSHTPAGGACTEAFF.

This clonotype was observed many times. This beta chain came through as a stray read in a library set up for alpha chains, and its size says little. The chain recombines TRBV28 with TRBJ1-1; no clear D. In germline, CDR1 is MDHEN, CDR2 SYDVKM. The germline V and J ends were trimmed by 9 bases and 0 bases, with 17 bases remaining between them. This CDR3 has 15 residues. DNA of the CDR3: TGTGCCAGTCCTCCGGCAGGTAACATGAACACTGAAGCTTTCTTT. Translation gives CASPPAGNMNTEAFF.